The 24 T cell receptor beta chains below were found in one sample sequenced in a study of PD-1 blockade in classical Hodgkin lymphoma. Time point here: cycle 4 day 1 (C4D1), after 5 to 7 weeks of nivolumab. Relapses following autologous stem cell transplantation were seen in all patients, with brentuximab vedotin exposure varying. Profiled with immunoSEQ multiplex PCR; TCRdb holds only in-frame clones, not every one. The sample includes about 94,000 clones, about 93% of them seen just once. The material sequenced was peripheral blood mononuclear cells (PBMCs), taken before the fourth cycle of nivolumab. These receptors all come from a human donor with classical Hodgkin lymphoma.

This sequence joins TRBV6-1 and TRBJ2-7; D not certain. V was trimmed by 4 bases and J by 2 bases, leaving 9 bases between them. This CDR3 is built from 13 residues. Germline assignment: CDR1 MNHNS and CDR2 SASEGT. Here the CDR3 reads CASSVGRTYEQYF. Here the CDR3 DNA reads TGTGCCAGCAGTGTAGGCAGGACCTACGAGCAGTACTTC.

The chain recombines TRBV11-2 with TRBJ1-3, with 7 bases matching TRBD1. The junction had 3 bases not matched to a gene; V was cut back by 4 bases and J by 0 bases. This CDR3 contains 15 residues. The germline gives CDR1 SGHAT, CDR2 FQNNGV. In nucleotides, the CDR3 is TGTGCCAGCAGCTCGACAGGGAGCTCTGGAAACACCATATATTTT. Translation: CASSSTGSSGNTIYF.

The J gene is TRBJ1-3, the V gene TRBV7-2; D ambiguous. This CDR3 spans 15 amino acids. The V end was cut by 3 bases, the J end by 0 bases, with 9 bases between. CDR1 is SGHTA and CDR2 is FQGNSA in the germline V gene. In DNA form, the CDR3 reads TGTGCCAGCAGCTTCGGGATCGACTCTGGAAACACCATATATTTT. Its translation: CASSFGIDSGNTIYF.

The chain joins TRBV9 to TRBJ2-1, with 7 bases aligning to TRBD2. Germline assignment: CDR1 SGDLS and CDR2 YYNGEE. The CDR3 totals 15 residues. The junction had 7 bases not matched to a gene; V was cut back by 0 bases and J by 7 bases. The CDR3 nucleotides read TGTGCCAGCAGCGTAGCGGGAGGCCCGAGAAATGAGCAGTTCTTC. Translation gives CASSVAGGPRNEQFF. The full variable domain, rest sourced from reference TRBV9 and TRBJ2-1, is DSGVTQTPKHLITATGQRVTLRCSPRSGDLSVYWYQQSLDQGLQFLIQYYNGEERAKGNILERFSAQQFPDLHSELNLSSLELGDSALYFCASSVAGGPRNEQFFGPGTRLTVL.

The chain combines TRBV5-4 with TRBJ2-5, with D perhaps TRBD2 (6 bases). Germline CDR1 is SGHNT and CDR2 is YYREEE (reference sequence). The length of the CDR3 is 12 residues. With 5 bases removed from V and 3 bases from J, the gap between germline ends came to 8 bases. The CDR3 loop reads CASSSGEETQYF. The CDR3 DNA reads TGTGCCAGCAGTAGCGGAGAAGAGACCCAGTACTTC.

The CDR3 is CASSKTGTVNNEQFF. CDR3 nucleotide sequence: TGCGCCAGCAGCAAAACCGGGACAGTAAACAATGAGCAGTTCTTC. The V call is TRBV4-1, the J call TRBJ2-1, with TRBD1 matching 7 bases. Germline trimming cut 5 bases from V and 5 bases from J; bases unmatched to any gene: 9. The CDR3 contains 15 residues. CDR1 is MGHRA and CDR2 is YSYEKL in the germline V gene.

The CDR3 nucleotides read TGTGCCAGCAGCCCGACTAGCGGGAGGGCCCGTAATGAGCAGTTCTTC. Translated, it gives CASSPTSGRARNEQFF. The chain has TRBV7-7 and TRBJ2-1; the match to TRBD2 covers 14 bases. The length of the CDR3 is 16 residues. Trimming cost V 5 bases and J 7 bases; bases outside gene matches: 7. The germline CDR1 and CDR2 sequences are SSHAT and FNYEAQ (reference sequence).

V and J are TRBV10-3 and TRBJ2-7; TRBD1 matches at 8 bases. V lost 8 bases, J lost 2 bases, and 2 bases stayed unmatched. The CDR3 consists of 12 residues. Germline V CDR1 and CDR2: ENHRY, SYGVKD. The CDR3 nucleotides read TGTGCCATCGGACAGGGAACCTACGAGCAGTACTTC. Translated, it gives CAIGQGTYEQYF.

The chain combines TRBV14 with TRBJ1-4; 9 nucleotides match TRBD1. Trimming took 3 bases from V and 7 from J; bases not matched to a gene: 6. This CDR3 has 15 amino acids. CDR1 and CDR2 from the germline V gene are SGHDN and FVKESK. In nucleotides, the CDR3 is TGTGCCAGCAGCCATACAGGGGGCGCCGGTGAAAAACTGTTTTTT. As protein: CASSHTGGAGEKLFF.

This rearrangement joins TRBV28 to TRBJ1-2, with TRBD1 as a possible D gene (5 bases). This CDR3 has 13 residues. CDR1 is MDHEN, CDR2 SYDVKM, per germline. Trimming shortened V by 7 bases and J by 7 bases, and 16 bases separated the two germline ends. CDR3 nucleotides: TGTGCCAGCACCCCATCGGGGCATAGTGGCTACACCTTC. Translation gives CASTPSGHSGYTF.

V gene TRBV19 combines with J gene TRBJ1-3; TRBD1 might be the D (6 bases). The CDR3 loop spans 16 amino acids. The V end lost 5 bases, the J end lost 2 bases, and 16 bases lay between the germline ends. Germline V gene data show CDR1 as LNHDA and CDR2 as SQIVND (reference sequence). CDR3 DNA sequence: TGTGCCAGTAGTGTTTTACAGGGAAAGGCTGGAAACACCATATATTTT. Translated: CASSVLQGKAGNTIYF.

The CDR3 DNA is TGTGCCAGCAGCCCCGGGGCAGGGGGCTTGGTGGCCAAAAACATTCAGTACTTC. It specifies CASSPGAGGLVAKNIQYF. The V gene is TRBV5-4, the J gene TRBJ2-4, with 8 bases that match TRBD1. Germline CDR1 SGHNT, CDR2 YYREEE (reference sequence). J gave up 1 base and V 4 bases, and 13 bases lay outside the gene matches. CDR3 length equals 18 residues.

The gene calls are TRBV27 and TRBJ1-1; D uncertain. CDR1 and CDR2 from the germline V gene are MNHEY and SMNVEV (reference sequence). The CDR3 totals 13 residues. V lost 5 bases, J lost 2 bases, and 9 bases lay in between. CDR3 DNA: TGTGCCAGCAGTCGGACGGATAACACTGAAGCTTTCTTT. It translates to CASSRTDNTEAFF.

The rearrangement joins TRBV5-6 to TRBJ2-5; possibly TRBD2 for D (6 bases). V was cut by 4 bases and J by 2 bases, with 18 bases left in between. Germline CDR1 reads SGHDT; CDR2 reads YYEEEE. The length of the CDR3 is 16 residues. This chain's CDR3 is CASSLRLEGWQETQYF. The CDR3 nucleotides read TGTGCCAGCAGCCTCAGACTAGAGGGGTGGCAAGAGACCCAGTACTTC.

CDR3 bases: TGTGCCAGCAGCATGGACTCCGGGACAGTCCTCTATGGCTACACCTTC. Translated: CASSMDSGTVLYGYTF. The chain recombines TRBV5-6 with TRBJ1-2; 7 bases line up with TRBD1. The CDR3 length is 16 residues. Germline V gene lookup returns CDR1 SGHDT and CDR2 YYEEEE. After removal of 4 bases from V and 4 bases from J, the junction contained 13 bases not matched to a gene.

This clone has a single count. CDR3 nucleotide sequence: TGCAGCGTTGAAGATGGTATAGGGTTAGATACGCAGTATTTT. Protein: CSVEDGIGLDTQYF. This chain uses TRBV29-1 with TRBJ2-3; D uncertain. The germline CDR1 and CDR2 sequences are SQVTM and ANQGSEA. V was clipped by 0 bases and J by 5 bases, with 12 bases between them. This CDR3 contains 14 residues.

This clone was found once. The V and J genes are TRBV6-6 and TRBJ2-3; D perhaps matches TRBD2 (5 bases). The length of the CDR3 is 13 residues. CDR1 is MNHNY and CDR2 is SVGAGI in the germline V gene (reference sequence). Trimming took off 8 bases at V and 4 bases at J, with 13 bases between the two ends. DNA for the CDR3: TGTGCCAGCGGGAGATTGGAAGCAGATACGCAGTATTTT. It is translated as CASGRLEADTQYF.

Only one count was recorded for this clone. The chain recombines TRBV27 with TRBJ2-7; 7 bases match TRBD1. The CDR3 has 15 amino acids. Germline CDR1 and CDR2: MNHEY and SMNVEV (reference sequence). J lost 0 bases, V lost 3 bases, and 5 bases had no gene match. The CDR3, as DNA: TGTGCCAGCAGTTTCAACCCAGGGGGCTCCTACGAGCAGTACTTC. Translation: CASSFNPGGSYEQYF.

The chain is built from TRBV7-9 and TRBJ2-1, with 8 bases aligning to TRBD2. J was trimmed by 5 bases and V by 6 bases; bases with no gene match: 12. CDR3 length equals 16 residues. The germline V gene has CDR1 SEHNR and CDR2 FQNEAQ (reference sequence). DNA for the CDR3: TGTGCCAGCAGAACGGCGGGACGCGGGAGGAACAATGAGCAGTTCTTC. Translation gives CASRTAGRGRNNEQFF. The variable domain in full, with the rest retrieved from reference TRBV7-9 and TRBJ2-1, is DTGVSQNPRHKITKRGQNVTFRCDPISEHNRLYWYRQTLGQGPEFLTYFQNEAQLEKSRLLSDRFSAERPKGSFSTLEIQRTEQGDSAMYLCASRTAGRGRNNEQFFGPGTRLTVL.

This clone was picked up a small number of times. The V call is TRBV2, the J call TRBJ1-5; D gene uncertain. V lost 6 bases, J lost 0 bases, and 18 bases lay in between. CDR3 length: 17 residues. CDR1 and CDR2 from the germline V gene are SNHLY and FYNNEI. The CDR3 spells CASRDPLVGNSNQPQHF. The CDR3 DNA is TGTGCCAGCAGGGACCCACTGGTGGGGAATAGCAATCAGCCCCAGCATTTT.

The chain links TRBV30 to TRBJ1-2; D might be TRBD1 (6 bases). The CDR3 covers 13 residues. Per germline, CDR1 GTSNPN and CDR2 SVGIG (reference sequence). Trimming removed 3 bases at V and 7 bases at J, with 15 bases between. The CDR3: CAWRAIGGRGYTF. CDR3 DNA: TGTGCCTGGAGGGCCATCGGGGGCCGTGGCTACACCTTC.

This rearrangement joins TRBV27 to TRBJ1-1, with TRBD1 matching over 7 bases. The germline gives CDR1 MNHEY, CDR2 SMNVEV (reference sequence). V trimming: 3 bases; J trimming: 7 bases; junction bases outside the gene matches: 5. The CDR3 length is 13 residues. CDR3 in amino acids: CASSFGRGIEAFF. The CDR3, as DNA: TGTGCCAGCAGTTTTGGCAGGGGGATTGAAGCTTTCTTT.

V gene TRBV30 combines with J gene TRBJ2-1; D is uncertain. The CDR3 runs to 12 residues. Germline values: CDR1 GTSNPN, CDR2 SVGIG (reference sequence). The V end lost 4 bases, the J end lost 1 base, and 5 bases lay between the germline ends. The CDR3 nucleotides read TGTGCCTGGACCGGGTCCTACAATGAGCAGTTCTTC. Translated: CAWTGSYNEQFF. Complete variable domain (other parts from reference TRBV30 and TRBJ2-1): SQTIHQWPATLVQPVGSPLSLECTVEGTSNPNLYWYRQAAGRGLQLLFYSVGIGQISSEVPQNLSASRPQDRQFILSSKKLLLSDSGFYLCAWTGSYNEQFFGPGTRLTVL.

This rearrangement joins TRBV28 to TRBJ2-7; the match to TRBD2 covers 12 bases. Germline V lookup: CDR1 MDHEN, CDR2 SYDVKM. V lost 10 bases and J lost 6; bases outside the gene matches: 4. The CDR3 consists of 12 residues. CDR3 sequence reads: CATTSGRREQYF. DNA for the CDR3: TGTGCCACAACTAGCGGGAGGCGCGAGCAGTACTTC. Full variable domain (remainder filled in from reference TRBV28 and TRBJ2-7): DVKVTQSSRYLVKRTGEKVFLECVQDMDHENMFWYRQDPGLGLRLIYFSYDVKMKEKGDIPEGYSVSREKKERFSLILESASTNQTSMYLCATTSGRREQYFGPGTRLTVT.